This is a list of T cell receptor beta chains from one sample in a study of blood T cell repertoires in COVID-19. Sequencing was performed with immunoSEQ multiplex PCR; in TCRdb, only in-frame clones are kept and a portion is missing. The sample lists about 190,000 clones, over 75% occurring once. The sequenced sample was peripheral blood. All receptors derive from a woman aged 40 to 49 who had recovered from COVID-19. CDR3s include the opening cysteine and the closing phenylalanine or tryptophan. D genes are given only for firm matches. Clone size appears in some rows only: once, few, many, or a class for an expanded clone.

D gene,clone size,V gene,J gene,CDR3 DNA,CDR3 protein
NA,NA,TRBV27,TRBJ2-4,TGTGCCAGCAGTACAGGGTTGGAAAACATTCAGTACTTC,CASSTGLENIQYF
TRBD2,NA,TRBV19,TRBJ2-1,TGTGCCAGTATTCCGACTAGCGGGAGGGCCCATGAGCAGTTCTTC,CASIPTSGRAHEQFF
NA,NA,TRBV28,TRBJ1-5,TGTGCCAGCAGTACCCCCCCGGGACAAGGGACGTATGGCAATCAGCCCCAGCATTTT,CASSTPPGQGTYGNQPQHF
TRBD2,NA,TRBV3-1/TRBV3-2,TRBJ2-4,TGTGCCAGCAGCCAAGGGGGAGCGGGAGGGCCCCAGTACTTC,CASSQGGAGGPQYF
NA,NA,TRBV7-8,TRBJ1-1,TGTGCCAGCAGGGCCGTTCGGGATGGCACTGAAGCTTTCTTT,CASRAVRDGTEAFF
NA,NA,TRBV12-1,TRBJ2-5,TGTGCCAGCAGTCCCTTGAGGCCTAGCGGGAACGGGGAGCGAGAGACCCAGTACTTC,CASSPLRPSGNGERETQYF
TRBD2,NA,TRBV11-2,TRBJ2-1,TGTGCCAGCAGCCCCCGACTAGCGGGAGGGACCTACAATGAGCAGTTCTTC,CASSPRLAGGTYNEQFF
NA,NA,TRBV6-2/TRBV6-3,TRBJ1-2,TGTGCCAGCAGTTACCAGCTAGCTAACTATGGCTACACCTTC,CASSYQLANYGYTF
NA,NA,TRBV7-3,TRBJ2-2,TGTGCCAGCAGCCCATATATGGGGGCTCGGGGACTAAGAGGATCGAACACCGGGGAGCTGTTTTTT,CASSPYMGARGLRGSNTGELFF
TRBD1,few,TRBV7-2,TRBJ2-7,TGTGCCAGCAGCTTAGCGATAACAGGGGTGGCCTACGAGCAGTACTTC,CASSLAITGVAYEQYF
NA,NA,TRBV10-3,TRBJ1-2,TGTGCCATCAGTGTGGGCTCCCTGACTGAGGGCTATGGCTACACCTTC,CAISVGSLTEGYGYTF
NA,once,TRBV6-2/TRBV6-3,TRBJ2-5,TGTGCCAGCAGTTACCACAGTGCGGGCGGAGAGACCCAGTACTTC,CASSYHSAGGETQYF
NA,NA,TRBV21-1,TRBJ1-1,TGTGCCAGCCTCCAGGGTGGGAACACTGAAGCTTTCTTT,CASLQGGNTEAFF
TRBD1,NA,TRBV18,TRBJ1-2,TGTGCCAGCTCACCTAGGGGACAGGCGGAGGGTAGTGGCTACACCTTC,CASSPRGQAEGSGYTF
TRBD2,NA,TRBV6-6,TRBJ2-3,TGTGCCAGCAGCCGAAAACCCACCGGGACTAGCGGAGTAGATACGCAGTATTTT,CASSRKPTGTSGVDTQYF
NA,NA,TRBV24-1,TRBJ2-7,TGTGCCACCAGTGACCCCCGGGGCTACGAGCAGTACTTC,CATSDPRGYEQYF
NA,few,TRBV7-2,TRBJ2-2,TGTGCCAGCAGCCCAGGGATCGGGGAGCTGTTTTTT,CASSPGIGELFF
NA,NA,TRBV6-6,TRBJ2-1,TGTGCCAGCAGGCCGAGGTTGTATGAGCAGTTCTTC,CASRPRLYEQFF
TRBD1,NA,TRBV19,TRBJ2-3,TGTGCCAGTAGACCTCCGGGACAGCTCACAGATACGCAGTATTTT,CASRPPGQLTDTQYF
NA,NA,TRBV3-1/TRBV3-2,TRBJ1-2,TGTGCCAGCAGCCTGGGACAAAGGGTCGGTGGCTACACCTTC,CASSLGQRVGGYTF
NA,NA,TRBV9,TRBJ1-2,TGTGCCAGCAGCCCAGGGGACGGCCTTAACTATGGCTACACCTTC,CASSPGDGLNYGYTF
NA,once,TRBV4-2,TRBJ1-2,TGTGCCAGCAGCCAAGATTTAAGGACTGCTCTCTATGGCTACACCTTC,CASSQDLRTALYGYTF
TRBD1,NA,TRBV28,TRBJ1-4,TGTGCCAGCAGTCAAACAGGGGGTGGAAATGAAAAACTGTTTTTT,CASSQTGGGNEKLFF
NA,NA,TRBV24-1,TRBJ2-1,TGTGCCACCAGGGGGGGAGGTCGTAATGAGCAGTTCTTC,CATRGGGRNEQFF
TRBD1,NA,TRBV6-5,TRBJ1-2,TGTGCCAGCAGTCGGACAGGGAACTATGGCTACACCTTC,CASSRTGNYGYTF
TRBD1,NA,TRBV6-2/TRBV6-3,TRBJ1-5,TGTGCCAGCAGTCCGGGACAGGGCCAGCCCCAGCATTTT,CASSPGQGQPQHF
NA,once,TRBV6-2/TRBV6-3,TRBJ2-7,TGTGCCAGCAGCACCATCTCACGGGAGTATTCCTACGAGCAGTACTTC,CASSTISREYSYEQYF
TRBD1,NA,TRBV3-1/TRBV3-2,TRBJ2-5,TGTGCCAGCAGCAGCCGGGACAGGGGACAAGAGACCCAGTACTTC,CASSSRDRGQETQYF
NA,NA,TRBV6-5,TRBJ2-1,TGTGCCAGCAGTTACCCCGGTTCGGGAAACAATGAGCAGTTCTTC,CASSYPGSGNNEQFF
TRBD1,NA,TRBV2,TRBJ1-2,TGTGCCAGCAGTGAGCAGGGGGCGAATGGCTACACCTTC,CASSEQGANGYTF
TRBD1,NA,TRBV6-5,TRBJ1-2,TGTGCCAGCAGTTACGAGGGACAGCGGGGGGATGGCTACACCTTC,CASSYEGQRGDGYTF
NA,NA,TRBV28,TRBJ1-2,TGTGCCAGCAGTCCTAACGTGGTCAGGGCTAACTATGGCTACACCTTC,CASSPNVVRANYGYTF
TRBD2,NA,TRBV28,TRBJ2-7,TGTGCCAGCAGTTTGAGTCGTAGCGGGAACTACGAGCAGTACTTC,CASSLSRSGNYEQYF
TRBD1,NA,TRBV7-2,TRBJ1-5,TGTGCCAGCAGCCGGGACAGGGATTATCAGCCCCAGCATTTT,CASSRDRDYQPQHF
TRBD1,NA,TRBV24-1,TRBJ2-5,TGTGCCACCAGTGACACCGGGACAGGGTCTAGGGAGACCCAGTACTTC,CATSDTGTGSRETQYF
NA,NA,TRBV29-1,TRBJ1-5,TGCAGCGTTGAAGAACCGGGGGGGGGCAATCAGCCCCAGCATTTT,CSVEEPGGGNQPQHF
TRBD1,NA,TRBV6-4,TRBJ2-1,TGTGCCAGCAGTGACCAGCAGGGGGCGGTTGAGCAGTTCTTC,CASSDQQGAVEQFF
TRBD1,NA,TRBV19,TRBJ1-5,TGTGCCAGTAGTGGACAGGATCAGCCCCAGCATTTT,CASSGQDQPQHF
TRBD2,NA,TRBV24-1,TRBJ2-3,TGTGCCACCAGTGTTGGTAAAGCGGGAGTGGGAGATACGCAGTATTTT,CATSVGKAGVGDTQYF
TRBD1,NA,TRBV25-1,TRBJ2-5,TGTGCCAGCAGTGTCTTACAGGGGGGAGAGACCCAGTACTTC,CASSVLQGGETQYF
TRBD2,once,TRBV19,TRBJ2-1,TGTGCCAGTAGTTTCCGAGCGGGGGTCTCCTACAATGAGCAGTTCTTC,CASSFRAGVSYNEQFF
NA,NA,TRBV28,TRBJ1-1,TGTGCCAGCAGTTCCCCCGGCAGGGTGTCTGAAGCTTTCTTT,CASSSPGRVSEAFF
NA,few,TRBV29-1,TRBJ1-1,TGCAGCGTTGAACGTAGCCAGAGGCTAGCGGACACTGAAGCTTTCTTT,CSVERSQRLADTEAFF
NA,NA,TRBV29-1,TRBJ1-2,TGCAGCGTTCACCGTAGCACTTATGGCTACACCTTC,CSVHRSTYGYTF
NA,NA,TRBV7-2,TRBJ1-6,TGTGCCAGCAGCTACACGGGTATGTCCTCACCCCTCCACTTT,CASSYTGMSSPLHF
NA,NA,TRBV6-1,TRBJ2-7,TGTGCCAGCAGTGAGGGCTACTACGAGCAGTACTTC,CASSEGYYEQYF
TRBD1,NA,TRBV30,TRBJ2-5,TGTGCCTGGAGTCCTCCCTCAGGGGGCTTGGAGACCCAGTACTTC,CAWSPPSGGLETQYF
TRBD1,NA,TRBV19,TRBJ1-1,TGTGCCAGTAGTACCCGGACAGGGCAAACTGAAGCTTTCTTT,CASSTRTGQTEAFF
TRBD2,few,TRBV6-5,TRBJ2-7,TGTGCCAGCAGTTACTCGAGGGGGACTAGCGGATACGAGCAGTACTTC,CASSYSRGTSGYEQYF
NA,NA,TRBV5-1,TRBJ2-5,TGCGCCAGCAGCTTGGGGGGAGGTGGGAGCGGAGAGACCCAGTACTTC,CASSLGGGGSGETQYF
NA,NA,TRBV19,TRBJ2-2,TGTGCCAGTGCCCCTCCCGTAGAGACCGGGGAGCTGTTTTTT,CASAPPVETGELFF
TRBD1,NA,TRBV7-2,TRBJ2-7,TGTGCCAGCAGCTTAAGAGGACAGGGGCACTACGAGCAGTACTTC,CASSLRGQGHYEQYF
NA,NA,TRBV5-1,TRBJ2-7,TGCGCCAGCAGCTTGGCGGCAGGAAAAACAGTCAGCGAGCAGTACTTC,CASSLAAGKTVSEQYF
TRBD1,NA,TRBV6-5,TRBJ2-7,TGTGCCAGTATGATAAGGACAGGGGGCTACGAGCAGTACTTC,CASMIRTGGYEQYF